The 7 T cell receptor beta chains reported below all come from one sample, sequenced in a study of T cells after yellow fever vaccination. TCRdb redid the calling of the 5' RACE reads with MiXCR, one entry per CDR3 protein. The sample holds under 550,000 distinct CDR3 sequences, 20% to 25% seen once. Sequencing was performed on PBMCs, taken more than 20 days after the first yellow fever vaccination. Receptors were obtained from a man aged 18-30 years who received the YFV17D yellow fever vaccine.

The chain has TRBV20-1 and TRBJ2-2; D is uncertain. The germline gives CDR1 DFQATT, CDR2 SNEGSKA (reference sequence). The germline V and J ends were trimmed by 0 bases and 7 bases, with 12 bases remaining between them. This CDR3 comprises 14 residues. The DNA for the CDR3 is TGCAGTGCTAGAGATCTGAGGCATGGCGGGGAGCTGTTTTTT. It translates to CSARDLRHGGELFF.

This clonotype was counted between two and nine times. The CDR3 DNA reads TGTGCCAGCAGTTACTCGACAGGGAAGGTCGAGCAGTTCTTC. It translates to CASSYSTGKVEQFF. The chain couples TRBV6-5 to TRBJ2-1, with 7 nucleotides matching TRBD1. This CDR3 is 14 amino acids long. V lost 0 bases to trimming and J lost 10 bases; unmatched junction nucleotides: 6. CDR1 is MNHEY and CDR2 is SVGAGI in the germline V gene.

This rearrangement joins TRBV28 to TRBJ2-5, with TRBD2 as a possible D gene (5 bases). The CDR3 runs 15 residues. Germline V gene sequence: CDR1 MDHEN, CDR2 SYDVKM. Trimming took 5 bases from V and 2 from J, leaving 15 bases between them. For the CDR3, the DNA is TGTGCCAGCAGTCCAACCGGTAGGGAGCAAGAGACCCAGTACTTC. Translated: CASSPTGREQETQYF.

This clonotype was picked up a small number of times. V and J are TRBV18 and TRBJ1-2; unclear D gene. V lost 3 bases and J 6 bases, leaving 14 bases between the germline ends. CDR3 size: 14 residues. From germline, CDR1 is KGHSH and CDR2 LQKENI. The DNA of the CDR3 is TGTGCCAGCTCACCGGTCCCTTCCGTGAATGGCTACACCTTC. Translating it yields CASSPVPSVNGYTF.

The rearrangement uses TRBV6-2 or TRBV6-3 and TRBJ2-1, with D hard to call. The V gene's germline CDR1 is MNHEY and CDR2 SVGEGT. V lost 8 bases to trimming and J lost 6 bases, with 8 bases between them. The CDR3 is 11 residues long. CDR3 in amino acids: CASAMGNEQFF. DNA of the CDR3: TGTGCCAGCGCCATGGGCAATGAGCAGTTCTTC.

The CDR3 nucleotides are TGTGCCAGCAGTTACTTTATAGGGGGGCAAGGACCAGATACGCAGTATTTT. This sequence encodes CASSYFIGGQGPDTQYF. The chain is built from TRBV6-2 or TRBV6-3 and TRBJ2-3; possibly TRBD1 or TRBD2 for D (6 bases each). V was cut by 1 base and J by 4 bases, with 18 bases left in between. CDR1 is MNHEY and CDR2 is SVGEGT in the germline V gene. The CDR3 spans 17 residues.

This clonotype was observed once. V is TRBV19 and J is TRBJ1-2; D is unresolved. The germline gives CDR1 LNHDA, CDR2 SQIVND (reference sequence). With 8 bases removed from V and 4 bases from J, the gap between germline ends came to 11 bases. There are 12 residues in the CDR3. The chain's CDR3 is CASGRGTYGYTF. The CDR3 nucleotides read TGTGCCAGTGGGCGGGGAACCTATGGCTACACCTTC.